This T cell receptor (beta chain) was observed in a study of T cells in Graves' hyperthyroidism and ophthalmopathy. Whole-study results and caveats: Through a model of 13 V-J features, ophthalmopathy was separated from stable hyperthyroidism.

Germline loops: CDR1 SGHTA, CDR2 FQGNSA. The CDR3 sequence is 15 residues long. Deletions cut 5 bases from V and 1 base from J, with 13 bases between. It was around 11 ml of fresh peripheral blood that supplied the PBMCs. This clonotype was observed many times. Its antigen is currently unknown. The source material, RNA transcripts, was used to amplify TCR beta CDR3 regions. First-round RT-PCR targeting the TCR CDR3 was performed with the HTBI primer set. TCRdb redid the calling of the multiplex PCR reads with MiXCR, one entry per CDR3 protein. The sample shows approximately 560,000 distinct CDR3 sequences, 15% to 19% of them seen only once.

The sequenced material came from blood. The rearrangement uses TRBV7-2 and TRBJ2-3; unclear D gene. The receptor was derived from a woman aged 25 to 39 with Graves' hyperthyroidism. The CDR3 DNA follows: TGTGCCAGCAGCCCTACTGAGGCTGGCACAGATACGCAGTATTTT. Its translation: CASSPTEAGTDTQYF.